This is a list of T cell receptor beta chains from one sample in a study of blood T cells in healthy people across ages. MiXCR, run by TCRdb on the 5' RACE reads, gives a single entry per CDR3 protein. The profile shows more than 800,000 distinct CDR3 sequences, under 45% of them singletons. Sequencing was done on a sample of blood. These receptors originate from a woman aged 60-75 years in good health. Each CDR3 is given with its conserved first and last residue. D genes are given only for firm matches. Part of the rows lack a size; the others show once, few, many or a class for expanded clones.

TGCGCCAGCAGCTTGGTGGGGGCCTCCTACAATGAGCAGTACTTC CASSLVGASYNEQYF NA TRBJ2-7 NA TRBV5-1
TGCAGCGCCATTAGGTCTAACTATGGCTACACCTTC CSAIRSNYGYTF NA TRBJ1-2 NA TRBV29-1
TGCAGCGTTGAGACTGGGGCAGGGGGAGGGCAGTACTTC CSVETGAGGGQYF NA TRBJ2-7 NA TRBV29-1
TGCGCCAGCAGCCAAGGGGACTTAACCTACGAGCAGTACTTC CASSQGDLTYEQYF few TRBJ2-7 NA TRBV5-1
TGCAGTGCTACCGGACAGGCGGGCTACGAGCAGTACTTC CSATGQAGYEQYF few TRBJ2-7 TRBD1 TRBV20-1
TGTGCCAGCAGCTTAGATCGGGGGAGCCACGAGCAGTACTTC CASSLDRGSHEQYF few TRBJ2-7 NA TRBV11-2
TGCGCCAGCAGAGAACAGGGTTGGGAGCAGTACTTC CASREQGWEQYF NA TRBJ2-7 NA TRBV5-1
TGTGCCACCTTTACAGGGGTACGCTATGGCTACACCTTC CATFTGVRYGYTF NA TRBJ1-2 TRBD1 TRBV28
TGTGCCAGCAGCTTAAGTCGGGGGATTTTGACCCAGTACTTC CASSLSRGILTQYF NA TRBJ2-5 NA TRBV13
TGCGCCAGCAGCCAAGACTTCATGGGCCCGGGGTACGAGCAGTACTTC CASSQDFMGPGYEQYF few TRBJ2-7 NA TRBV4-1
TGTGCCAGCAGTCCCCTAATGACAGGTACCAACGAGCAGTACTTC CASSPLMTGTNEQYF many TRBJ2-7 NA TRBV12-3/TRBV12-4
TGTGCCAGCAGTTCCCAAAGGACAGTCCTGGGGGAGCAGTACTTC CASSSQRTVLGEQYF NA TRBJ2-7 NA TRBV6-2/TRBV6-3
TGTGCCAGCAGTTTCCGTGCGGGAGGGAAAGATACGCAGTATTTT CASSFRAGGKDTQYF many TRBJ2-3 TRBD2 TRBV12-3/TRBV12-4
TGCGCCAGCAGCGTAAGGGGCCAGTACCAAGAGACCCAGTACTTC CASSVRGQYQETQYF many TRBJ2-5 NA TRBV5-1
TGTGCCAGCAGCGTAGCGGGAGCGGCAGATACGCAGTATTTT CASSVAGAADTQYF NA TRBJ2-3 NA TRBV9
TGCGCCAGCAGCCCCACAGAAAGGGTAGGGGAGACCCAGTACTTC CASSPTERVGETQYF NA TRBJ2-5 NA TRBV7-8
TGTGCCACTACTAGCGGGAGCCATAAAATCTACGAGCAGTACTTC CATTSGSHKIYEQYF NA TRBJ2-7 TRBD2 TRBV2
TGCAGCGCAGCAGGGGCCTACGAGCAGTACTTC CSAAGAYEQYF few TRBJ2-7 NA TRBV29-1
TGCAGTGCTAGAGACCCCAGCACAGATACGCAGTATTTT CSARDPSTDTQYF many TRBJ2-3 NA TRBV20-1
TGTGCCAGCAGCCACCAAAGCGGGAGGGGGACCCAGTACTTC CASSHQSGRGTQYF NA TRBJ2-5 TRBD2 TRBV5-4
TGTGCCAGCAGTGACAGGGACTGGTATAGCAATCAGCCCCAGCATTTT CASSDRDWYSNQPQHF NA TRBJ1-5 TRBD1 TRBV6-2/TRBV6-3
TGTGCCACCAGTGGATCGGGCTACGAGCAGTACTTC CATSGSGYEQYF NA TRBJ2-7 NA TRBV24-1
TGCAGTGCTAACGACAGGGCCTATGGCTACACCTTC CSANDRAYGYTF NA TRBJ1-2 TRBD1 TRBV20-1
TGTGCCAGCAGTGAGCGGGGGGCGAAAATTGGCTACACCTTC CASSERGAKIGYTF NA TRBJ1-2 NA TRBV2
TGTGCCAGCAGCCGCACAGCGGGAGGAACCTACGAGCAGTACTTC CASSRTAGGTYEQYF NA TRBJ2-7 TRBD2 TRBV13
TGCAGCGTTGCCGTACTTTTGACCGGGACAGGGCCCATCGAGCAGTACTTC CSVAVLLTGTGPIEQYF few TRBJ2-7 TRBD1 TRBV29-1
TGCAGTGCTAGCCCGACTAGCGGGAGGTTCATCACAGATACGCAGTATTTT CSASPTSGRFITDTQYF few TRBJ2-3 TRBD2 TRBV20-1
TGCGCCAGCAGCTTGGAAGCTGGGGACAATGAGCAGTACTTC CASSLEAGDNEQYF NA TRBJ2-5 NA TRBV5-1
TGTGCCAGCAGCCGCGGACAGACTTGGAAAGAGACCCAGTACTTC CASSRGQTWKETQYF NA TRBJ2-5 NA TRBV9
TGCAGTGCTAGAGACGGCTTTGGCACTGAAGCTTTCTTT CSARDGFGTEAFF NA TRBJ1-1 NA TRBV20-1
TGCAGTGCTAGCAGGGAGGGCTATGGCTACACCTTC CSASREGYGYTF NA TRBJ1-2 NA TRBV20-1
TGCGCCAGCAGCTTGGGTTCCCGGAACAATGAGCAGTTCTTC CASSLGSRNNEQFF NA TRBJ2-1 NA TRBV5-1
TGCAGTGCTCGACACTTTGGCCCCGAGCAGTACTTC CSARHFGPEQYF many TRBJ2-7 NA TRBV20-1
TGCGCCAGCAGCCAAGCGGGGACAGGGAGGGAAAAACTGTTTTTT CASSQAGTGREKLFF few TRBJ1-4 TRBD1 TRBV4-1
TGCAGCGCGGGGGGGGCGGATAAAAACATTCAGTACTTC CSAGGADKNIQYF few TRBJ2-4 TRBD2 TRBV29-1
TGTGCCAGCAGCCAAAACTACGAGCAGTACTTC CASSQNYEQYF many TRBJ2-7 NA TRBV14
TGTGCCAGCAGTTACGCCGGGACAACAAAAGAGACCCAGTACTTC CASSYAGTTKETQYF NA TRBJ2-5 NA TRBV6-5
TGCAGTGCTCCCTCGACAGGGGAGGGTGAGCAGTTCTTC CSAPSTGEGEQFF few TRBJ2-1 NA TRBV20-1
TGTGCCAGCAGCCAAGGGGTCATCTACAATGAGCAGTTCTTC CASSQGVIYNEQFF NA TRBJ2-1 NA TRBV14
TGTGCCAGCAGTGAATACAGGGCCAGCACTGAAGCTTTCTTT CASSEYRASTEAFF NA TRBJ1-1 NA TRBV25-1
NA CSVKNDPFGEGGETQYF NA TRBJ2-5 NA TRBV20-1
TGCGCCAGCAGCTTGGGAGGGAATTGGGGCAATGAGCAGTTCTTC CASSLGGNWGNEQFF NA TRBJ2-1 NA TRBV5-1
TGTGCCAGCAGTTCCCCCGGGACAGAGATCACAGATACGCAGTATTTT CASSSPGTEITDTQYF few TRBJ2-3 TRBD1 TRBV7-9
TGCGCCAGCAGGCCCGTCCTCGGGGGAGGAGGCTACACCTTC CASRPVLGGGGYTF NA TRBJ1-2 NA TRBV5-1
TGTGCCAGCAGCTCCACCGACACCGATGAAAAACTGTTTTTT CASSSTDTDEKLFF many TRBJ1-4 NA TRBV7-8
TGTGCCAGCAGTTTATTCGGGCTAGCGGGAGTTTATGAGCAGTACTTC CASSLFGLAGVYEQYF NA TRBJ2-7 TRBD2 TRBV28
TGCGCCAGCGGACTGGTTCCGAGCCCAGATACGCAGTATTTT CASGLVPSPDTQYF NA TRBJ2-3 NA TRBV5-1
TGTGCCAGCAGTGAAGGACTCACTGAAGCTTTCTTT CASSEGLTEAFF NA TRBJ1-1 NA TRBV2
TGTGCCAGCAGTTATCGGGGTGATGAGCAGTTCTTC CASSYRGDEQFF few TRBJ2-1 NA TRBV6-2/TRBV6-3